The clone carrying this T cell receptor beta chain was recorded a few times. Antigen: not known. TCRdb reprocessed the 5' RACE reads with MiXCR, giving one entry per CDR3 protein. Of 60,000 to 90,000 distinct CDR3 sequences detected, 16% appear once; the ten largest clones hold 2.9%. These data belong to a study of early T cells in non-severe SARS-CoV-2 infection. Study-level points and caveats: There was a bias toward anti-spike CD8 responses in VDJdb matching, which missed private and CD4 specificities.

Sample: whole blood. The receptor comes from an adult who was a healthcare worker with PCR-confirmed SARS-CoV-2 infection or an uninfected control (not recorded which).

For the CDR3, the DNA is TGCAGCGTTGAGGGGGCGCGTGGCTACACCTTC. Protein: CSVEGARGYTF. The chain links TRBV29-1 to TRBJ1-2, with D possibly being TRBD1 (6 bases). Germline lookup yields CDR1 SQVTM and CDR2 ANQGSEA. The length of the CDR3 is 11 residues. V lost 3 bases and J lost 7, with 9 bases in between.